Reported below is one TCR beta chain. The antigen remains unidentified. The table came from immunoSEQ multiplex PCR; TCRdb's copy has only in-frame clones and leaves some out. The table has fewer than 95,000 clones, just under 95% seen once. These data belong to a study of graft-versus-host responses after intestinal transplantation. V gave up 3 bases and J gave up 4 bases; unmatched junction bases: 10. Looked up from germline, CDR1 is SEHNR and CDR2 is FQNEAQ (reference sequence). CDR3 length: 16 amino acids. The material was unstimulated CD8+ T cells sorted from spleen or lymph node cells, obtained before intestinal transplant. The sequence was obtained from a human donor who received an intestinal transplant. V and J are TRBV7-9 and TRBJ1-2, with 8 bases lining up with TRBD1. CDR3 sequence: CASSFLPGQDSYGYTF. Here the CDR3 DNA reads TGTGCCAGCAGCTTCCTACCGGGACAGGACAGCTATGGCTACACCTTC.